This T cell receptor beta chain appears in the sequencing data of a study of blood T cell repertoires in COVID-19. Study-level background: T cells, B-cell-depleted T cells, or PBMCs supplied cDNA or gDNA.

This clone has a single count. In the authors' methods: Reference gene primers were amplified, and this amplification served to estimate nucleated cell counts. Clones were read by immunoSEQ multiplex PCR, and TCRdb kept only the in-frame ones, dropping some. D and trimming come from the DNA, and the V and J calls and clone size come from that table. This table has some 250,000 clones, 80% to 85% appearing once. J gave up 1 base and V 5 bases, and 11 bases lay outside the gene matches. CDR1 and CDR2 from the germline V gene are MNHEY and SMNVEV (reference sequence). The CDR3 has 17 residues. The J gene is TRBJ2-7, the V gene TRBV27, with TRBD1 identical over 10 bases. The clonotype originates from a young woman with acute or convalescent COVID-19. Sample: peripheral blood. CDR3: CASSLGLPGQGSYEQYF. The CDR3 nucleotides read TGTGCCAGCAGTCTAGGACTCCCGGGACAGGGGTCCTACGAGCAGTACTTC.